Listed below are T cell receptor beta chains from one sample, sequenced in a study of T cells in narcolepsy. Profiled with immunoSEQ multiplex PCR; TCRdb holds only in-frame clones, not every one. The table has over 20,000 clones, 92% seen once. Sequences were obtained from CD45RA- memory CD4+ T cells from PBMCs. The receptors derive from a human donor with narcolepsy. Each CDR3 is given with its conserved first and last residue. D genes are given only for firm matches. Some rows have no size entry. The others give once, few or many, or a class for an expanded clone.

>TRBJ2-7|TRBV18|TRBD2|once
TGTGCCAGCTCACCATCGCTAGCGGGCCCTTCCTACGAGCAGTACTTC
CASSPSLAGPSYEQYF
>TRBJ2-1|TRBV7-2|TRBD1|once
TGTGCCAGCAGCAAACGACAGGGGAGCGAGCAGTTCTTC
CASSKRQGSEQFF
>TRBJ1-1|TRBV5-1|TRBD1|.
TGCGCCAGCAGCTTACAGGGGGCTCTCACTGAAGCTTTCTTT
CASSLQGALTEAFF
>TRBJ1-2|TRBV30|.|.
TGTGCCTTCTCTCGGGACAAAGGAGACTATGGCTACACCTTC
CAFSRDKGDYGYTF
>TRBJ2-1|TRBV5-3|.|.
TGTGCCAGACCCCCAGGGCAAACGGGGGACAATGAGCAGTTCTTC
CARPPGQTGDNEQFF
>TRBJ1-1|TRBV19|.|.
TGTGCCAGTAGTACCCCCGCAATCGACGCTTTCTTT
CASSTPAIDAFF
>TRBJ1-4|TRBV7-4|.|.
TGTGCCAGCAGCTTAGTCGGGGGTAGCTTTAATGAAAAACTGTTTTTT
CASSLVGGSFNEKLFF
>TRBJ2-1|TRBV7-3|TRBD2|.
TGTGCCAGCAGCCCACGACTAGCGCTCTACAATGAGCAGTTCTTC
CASSPRLALYNEQFF
>TRBJ2-3|TRBV29-1|TRBD1|once
TGCAGCGTACGGACAGGGGGAACAGATACGCAGTATTTT
CSVRTGGTDTQYF
>TRBJ2-5|TRBV7-3|.|.
TGTGCCAGCAGCCAAACGTACCAAGAGACCCAGTACTTC
CASSQTYQETQYF
>TRBJ1-2|TRBV7-6|TRBD1|few
TGTGCCAGCAGCACGAACAGGGGCCGCACTAACTATGGCTACACCTTC
CASSTNRGRTNYGYTF
>TRBJ2-1|TRBV18|TRBD1|.
TGTGCCAGCTCACCGGCTGACAGGGCGTTTAATGAGCAGTTCTTC
CASSPADRAFNEQFF
>TRBJ2-7|TRBV7-9|.|once
TGTGCCAGCAGCTTAAGTCGTGGTCCCTCCTACGAGCAGTACTTC
CASSLSRGPSYEQYF
>TRBJ1-5|TRBV18|TRBD1|once
TGTGCCAGCTCACCACCCGACAGGGCCTTTTGGCAGCCCCAGCATTTT
CASSPPDRAFWQPQHF
>TRBJ1-4|TRBV28|TRBD1|.
TGTGCCAGCAAAGGACAGGGGGCGCCAGGGGGAAAACTGTTTTTT
CASKGQGAPGGKLFF
>TRBJ2-3|TRBV11-2|.|.
TGTGCCAGCAGTCCGGCGCTGGGCTGGGCAGATACGCAGTATTTT
CASSPALGWADTQYF
>TRBJ2-7|TRBV29-1|TRBD1|.
TGCAGCGCTGGACAGGGCTCCTACGAGCAGTACTTC
CSAGQGSYEQYF
>TRBJ2-1|TRBV7-2|TRBD2|.
TGTGCCAGCAGCACCACGGGACTAGATAATGAGCAGTTCTTC
CASSTTGLDNEQFF
>TRBJ2-1|TRBV30|TRBD2|.
TGTGCCTGGAGTCCTAGCGGGAGGGCTAGTGAGCAGTTCTTC
CAWSPSGRASEQFF
>TRBJ2-4|TRBV7-2|.|.
TGTGCCAGCAGCTTAGGGCTGGGTCTCGGAAACATTCAGTACTTC
CASSLGLGLGNIQYF
>TRBJ1-5|TRBV29-1|.|.
TGCAGCGTTGCCTCGGGAGGGGATCAGCCCCAGCATTTT
CSVASGGDQPQHF
>TRBJ2-7|TRBV28|.|.
TGTGCCAGCAGTACCTCCGGGACCCCCGCCTACGAGCAGTACTTC
CASSTSGTPAYEQYF
>TRBJ1-5|TRBV27|.|.
TGTGCCAGCAGCAGGACGGGTTATAGCAATCAGCCCCAGCATTTT
CASSRTGYSNQPQHF
>TRBJ2-3|TRBV7-2|.|.
TGTGCCAGCAGCTTAAGGTGGGGAGATACGCAGTATTTT
CASSLRWGDTQYF
>TRBJ1-2|TRBV7-2|.|.
TGTGCCAGCAGCTTTACGGGGAGAGGCTACACCTTC
CASSFTGRGYTF
>TRBJ2-1|TRBV6-4|.|few
TGTGCCAGCAGTGACTCGTCCCGGACTCCTGAGCAGTTCTTC
CASSDSSRTPEQFF
>TRBJ2-3|TRBV20-1|TRBD1|.
TGCAGGACAGGGGTGAAAGATACGCAGTATTTT
CRTGVKDTQYF
>TRBJ1-1|TRBV5-1|TRBD1|.
TGCGCCAGCAGCACGTCGGGACAGGGGTTCACTGAAGCTTTCTTT
CASSTSGQGFTEAFF
>TRBJ1-5|TRBV18|TRBD1|.
TGTGCCAGCTCCCCAAACTCTGACAGGGAGGGTCAGCCCCAGCATTTT
CASSPNSDREGQPQHF
>TRBJ1-1|TRBV5-4|.|once
TGTGCCAGCAGCTTGGACCAGAACACTGAAGCTTTCTTT
CASSLDQNTEAFF
>TRBJ1-4|TRBV5-4|.|.
TGTGCCAGCAGCTTGGGGTTGGGGGACGACGGGGCAAAACTGTTTTTT
CASSLGLGDDGAKLFF
>TRBJ1-5|TRBV7-6|.|.
TGTGCCAGCAGTCCAGTGGGGGGCGCGGGCTTGCAGCCCCAGCATTTT
CASSPVGGAGLQPQHF
>TRBJ2-5|TRBV5-1|.|.
TGCGCCAGCAGCTTGTTAGTACAGGGAGGAGGAGAGACCCAGTACTTC
CASSLLVQGGGETQYF
>TRBJ1-2|TRBV27|.|.
TGTGCCAGCAGTCCAAACAGGGAGTTTGGCTACACCTTC
CASSPNREFGYTF
>TRBJ1-4|TRBV11-2|TRBD1|.
TGTGCCAGCAGCTTAGGGCTGACCGGGACAGGCCTGAATGAAAAACTGTTTTTT
CASSLGLTGTGLNEKLFF
>TRBJ1-3|TRBV18|.|.
TGTGCCAGCTCACCAGGTCCCCGCAGCTCTGGAAACACCATATATTTT
CASSPGPRSSGNTIYF
>TRBJ1-1|TRBV20-1|.|once
TGCAGTGCTAGATGGGACATTGAAGCTTTCTTT
CSARWDIEAFF
>TRBJ2-1|TRBV6-6|TRBD1|.
TGTGCCAGCAGTCCCGGGACAGGCCGGTACAATGAGCAGTTCTTC
CASSPGTGRYNEQFF
>TRBJ2-1|TRBV28|TRBD2|.
TGTGCCAGCTATGCTAGCGGGAGGGGCGTTGGGGGATCGAATGAGCAGTTCTTC
CASYASGRGVGGSNEQFF
>TRBJ1-2|TRBV27|TRBD1|once
TGTGCCAGCAGTCCTCGGACAGGGGGTTGGGCGCGGGGCTACACCTTC
CASSPRTGGWARGYTF
>TRBJ1-2|TRBV29-1|TRBD1|.
TGCAGCGCGACAGGACAGGGGAACTATGGCTACACCTTC
CSATGQGNYGYTF
>TRBJ2-3|TRBV14|TRBD1|.
TGTGCCAGCAGCCAAGATTTGGACAGGGGAACAGATACGCAGTATTTT
CASSQDLDRGTDTQYF
>TRBJ1-2|TRBV9|.|.
TGTGCCAGCAGCGTAGGGACCCGGGATGGCTACACCTTC
CASSVGTRDGYTF
>TRBJ2-6|TRBV10-3|TRBD1|.
TGTGCCATCAGTTTCACAGGGGGAAGCTCTGGGGCCAACGTCCTGACTTTC
CAISFTGGSSGANVLTF
>TRBJ2-7|TRBV11-2|.|.
TGTGCCAGCAGCCCTTGGCCGCAGCTTTACGAGCAGTACTTC
CASSPWPQLYEQYF
>TRBJ1-2|TRBV30|TRBD1|.
TGTGCCTGGAGTAACCGACAGGGGGTAGGCTACACCTTC
CAWSNRQGVGYTF
>TRBJ2-2|TRBV6-6|TRBD2|.
TGTGCCAGCAGCTCGGGACTAGCGGAGTACACCGGGGAGCTGTTTTTT
CASSSGLAEYTGELFF
>TRBJ2-3|TRBV7-3|.|.
TGTGCCAGCAGCTTAAGCCGTAGCACAGATACGCAGTATTTT
CASSLSRSTDTQYF
>TRBJ2-1|TRBV27|.|.
TGTGCCAGCAGGCGTTGGAGCGACTCCTACAATGAGCAGTTCTTC
CASRRWSDSYNEQFF
>TRBJ2-7|TRBV29-1|TRBD2|.
TGCAGCGTTGGACTAGCCGAGGGATACGAGCAGTACTTC
CSVGLAEGYEQYF
>TRBJ2-5|TRBV15|TRBD1|.
TGTGCCACCAGCAGAGATCGATCAGGGGGCCAAGAGACCCAGTACTTC
CATSRDRSGGQETQYF